The present T cell receptor (beta chain) was sequenced within a study of blood T cell repertoires in COVID-19. Study background: The United States, Italy and Spain provided the acute and convalescent COVID-19 samples.

Original handling: Amplified reference gene primers provided the basis for estimating nucleated cell counts. Data came from immunoSEQ multiplex PCR; TCRdb stores just in-frame clones and leaves some out. For V, J and clone size, that table is used; D and trimming come from the DNA. The sample yields approximately 450,000 clones, around nine tenths seen once. The participants were between roughly 18 and 89 years old and came from under 25 US areas. Participants had their cohort set by participant-reported clinical history. V was pared by 4 bases and J by 7 bases, with 10 bases of the junction left unmatched. The CDR3 sequence is 14 residues long. The V gene's germline CDR1 is SGHDT and CDR2 YYEEEE.

The chain carries TRBV5-6 and TRBJ1-2; TRBD1 agrees at 7 bases. The receptor's source is a woman between 18 and 30 years old with acute COVID-19. Sequenced sample: PBMCs or T cells enriched from blood (not recorded which). The CDR3 coding sequence is TGTGCCAGCAGCGCTGGCGGCAGGGGGTTTGGCTACACCTTC. Amino acid sequence: CASSAGGRGFGYTF.